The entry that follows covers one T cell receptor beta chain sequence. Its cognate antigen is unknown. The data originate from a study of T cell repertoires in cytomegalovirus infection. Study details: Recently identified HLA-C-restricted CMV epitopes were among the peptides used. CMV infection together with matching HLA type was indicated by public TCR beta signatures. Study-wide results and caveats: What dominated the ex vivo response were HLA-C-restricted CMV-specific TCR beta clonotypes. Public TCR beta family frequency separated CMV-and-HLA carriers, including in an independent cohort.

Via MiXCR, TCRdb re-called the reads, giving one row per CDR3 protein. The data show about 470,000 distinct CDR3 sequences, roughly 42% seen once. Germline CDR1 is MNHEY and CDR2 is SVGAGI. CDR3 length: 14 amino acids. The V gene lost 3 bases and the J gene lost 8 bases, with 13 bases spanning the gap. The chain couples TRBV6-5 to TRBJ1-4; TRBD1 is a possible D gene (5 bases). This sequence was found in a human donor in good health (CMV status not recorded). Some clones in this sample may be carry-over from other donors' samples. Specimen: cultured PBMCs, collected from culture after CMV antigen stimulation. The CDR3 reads CASSYGGFEEKLFF. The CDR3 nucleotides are TGTGCCAGCAGTTATGGGGGATTTGAGGAAAAACTGTTTTTT.